This T cell receptor (beta chain) was sequenced in a study of T cell changes during pregnancy in multiple sclerosis. This clone has a handful of counts. TCRdb's table, derived via immunoSEQ multiplex PCR, lists solely in-frame clones and lacks some. The table has fewer than 40,000 clones, roughly nine tenths seen once. The V end lost 5 bases, the J end lost 0 bases, and 11 bases lay between the germline ends. This CDR3 region has 15 residues. CDR1 SEHNR and CDR2 FQNEAQ come from the germline V gene (reference sequence). The sample here was CD4+ T cells from peripheral blood mononuclear cells, taken in the second trimester of pregnancy. V is TRBV7-9 and J is TRBJ1-3; TRBD1 might be the D (5 bases). The sequence derives from a female donor with multiple sclerosis, enrolled in a pregnancy study. The CDR3: CASSGSGISGNTIYF. The CDR3, as DNA: TGTGCCAGCAGCGGTTCAGGGATCTCTGGAAACACCATATATTTT.